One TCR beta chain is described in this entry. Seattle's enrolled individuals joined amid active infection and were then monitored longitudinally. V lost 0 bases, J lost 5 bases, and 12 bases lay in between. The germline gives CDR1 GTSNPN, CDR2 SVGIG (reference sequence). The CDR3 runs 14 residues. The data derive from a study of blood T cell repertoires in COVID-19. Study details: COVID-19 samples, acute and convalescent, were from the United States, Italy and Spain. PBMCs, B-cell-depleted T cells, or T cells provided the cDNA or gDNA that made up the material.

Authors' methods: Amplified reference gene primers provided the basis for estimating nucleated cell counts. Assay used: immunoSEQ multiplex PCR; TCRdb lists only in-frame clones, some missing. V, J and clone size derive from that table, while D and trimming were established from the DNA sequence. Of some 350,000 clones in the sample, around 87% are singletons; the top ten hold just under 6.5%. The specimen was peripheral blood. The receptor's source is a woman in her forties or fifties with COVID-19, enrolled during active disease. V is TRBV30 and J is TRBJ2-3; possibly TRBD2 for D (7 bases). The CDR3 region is CAWSVGGARDTQYF. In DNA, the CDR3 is TGTGCCTGGAGTGTAGGGGGGGCTAGAGATACGCAGTATTTT.